This section outlines one T cell receptor beta chain sequence together with its context. Its antigen is undetermined. A roughly 200 ng quantity of DNA, tens of thousands of T cell genomes, went into the sorted-subset replicate PCRs. How the authors handled the data: Junction-only sequences without quality scores were provided by ImmunoSEQ, so filtering was different. This table comes from immunoSEQ multiplex PCR, and its TCRdb copy is limited to in-frame clones, with some not included. Clone size and the V and J calls come from that table; the DNA yielded D and trimming. Among 650,000 to 750,000 clones listed, roughly 70% were seen once. These data belong to a study of shared clonotypes between healthy human individuals. General study results and limits: In general, naive subsets displayed greater estimated richness than memory subsets did.

Trimming stripped 3 bases from V and 6 bases from J, with 18 bases between. This CDR3 has 16 amino acids. Germline assignment: CDR1 SGHRS and CDR2 YFSETQ. The sequence was collected from a woman aged 30 to 39 in good health. The sample taken for sequencing was memory CD4+ T cells sorted from blood. The sample's subset: CD45RA-negative fraction. J is TRBJ2-2 and V is TRBV5-1, with D tentatively TRBD2 (6 bases). As DNA, the CDR3 is TGCGCCAGCAGCTCCGGAGGTGGAGGGAAGCCCGGGGAGCTGTTTTTT. Translating it yields CASSSGGGGKPGELFF.